Following are 20 T cell receptor beta chains from one sample sequenced in a study of monozygotic twins with inflammatory bowel disease. TCRdb re-analyzed the 5' RACE reads; it lists each CDR3 protein once, without DNA. The table gives 88,000 or so distinct CDR3 sequences; the top ten clones make up 7.4% of it. The source material was blood. These receptors originate from a human donor with ulcerative colitis or Crohn's disease, or a healthy co-twin of an affected twin (not recorded which).

This chain connects TRBV6-1 to TRBJ2-4; TCRdb's D call of TRBD2 is untestable without DNA. Germline CDR1 reads MNHNS; CDR2 reads SASEGT. The CDR3 consists of 16 residues. The CDR3 sequence is CASSRLLAGAKNIQYF.

The V gene is TRBV25-1, the J gene TRBJ1-2; TCRdb's D gene call, TRBD1, goes unchecked for lack of DNA. Germline V CDR1 and CDR2: MGHDK, SYGVNS. This CDR3 has 11 residues. CDR3 amino acids: CASSWGGGYTF.

This chain joins TRBV25-1 and TRBJ2-2; the D call of TRBD1 rests on TCRdb alone, since no DNA is present to check it. Germline V CDR1 and CDR2: MGHDK, SYGVNS. The CDR3 spans 16 residues. The CDR3 protein is CASSEYGGGKTGELFF.

The V and J genes are TRBV6-1 and TRBJ2-1; TCRdb proposes TRBD2, but this gene call is untestable without DNA. The germline gives CDR1 MNHNS, CDR2 SASEGT. CDR3 length: 14 amino acids. The CDR3 sequence is CASRRSSGNNEQFF.

The V gene is TRBV6-5, the J gene TRBJ1-6; with no DNA, the TCRdb D assignment of TRBD1 cannot be verified. The germline gives CDR1 MNHEY, CDR2 SVGAGI. This CDR3 spans 17 amino acids. CDR3 sequence reads: CASSLYPGTGNNSPLHF.

This chain joins TRBV20-1 and TRBJ2-1; TCRdb's D call of TRBD1 is untestable without DNA. CDR1 and CDR2 from the germline V gene are DFQATT and SNEGSKA (reference sequence). The CDR3 has 15 amino acids. CDR3 region: CSASPPGPLGSEQFF.

The chain has TRBV20-1 and TRBJ2-3; the TCRdb call, TRBD1, lacks DNA for checking. Germline CDR1 DFQATT, CDR2 SNEGSKA (reference sequence). The length of the CDR3 is 15 residues. The CDR3 is CSAPGGAGSTDTQYF.

The chain is built from TRBV5-5 and TRBJ2-1; TCRdb's D call of TRBD2 is untestable without DNA. The CDR3 runs 16 residues. The V gene's germline CDR1 is SGHKS and CDR2 YYEKEE (reference sequence). Here the CDR3 reads CASSFTRGGTQDEQFF. Drawing the rest from reference TRBV5-5 and TRBJ2-1, the complete variable domain is DAGVTQSPTHLIKTRGQQVTLRCSPISGHKSVSWYQQVLGQGPQFIFQYYEKEERGRGNFPDRFSARQFPNYSSELNVNALLLGDSALYLCASSFTRGGTQDEQFFGPGTRLTVL.

This chain links TRBV5-1 with TRBJ1-5; checking the TCRdb D call of TRBD1 is not possible without DNA. The CDR3 spans 17 residues. Germline CDR1 reads SGHRS; CDR2 reads YFSETQ. The CDR3 protein is CASSLTRDRAKDQPQHF.

This chain connects TRBV7-2 to TRBJ2-3; with no DNA, the TCRdb D assignment of TRBD2 cannot be verified. CDR3 size: 16 residues. Per the germline V gene, CDR1 is SGHTA and CDR2 is FQGNSA. The CDR3 spells CASSKRGREGTDTQYF.

This chain links TRBV2 with TRBJ1-2; there is no DNA to check the TCRdb D call of TRBD1. Germline V gives CDR1 SNHLY, CDR2 FYNNEI. The CDR3 spans 12 residues. The CDR3 spells CASSESGDGYTF.

This chain joins TRBV9 and TRBJ1-1. Germline V gives CDR1 SGDLS, CDR2 YYNGEE. This CDR3 is built from 13 residues. The CDR3 reads CASSVEMNTEAFF.

This rearrangement joins TRBV20-1 to TRBJ1-1. This CDR3 spans 15 amino acids. Germline V gives CDR1 DFQATT, CDR2 SNEGSKA (reference sequence). CDR3 residues: CSARSRGKPNTEAFF.

V usage is TRBV3-1 and J usage is TRBJ1-1; the D call of TRBD1 rests on TCRdb alone, since no DNA is present to check it. CDR1 is LGHDT, CDR2 YNNKEL, per germline (reference sequence). The CDR3 has 16 amino acids. The chain's CDR3 is CASSQDFQGMNTEAFF.

CDR3: CASRGPGQGGYTF. This chain links TRBV12-3 or TRBV12-4 with TRBJ1-2; the TCRdb D gene call, TRBD1, has no DNA to confirm it. The CDR3 sequence is 13 residues long.

V is TRBV20-1 and J is TRBJ1-2. The germline CDR1 and CDR2 sequences are DFQATT and SNEGSKA (reference sequence). There are 14 residues in the CDR3. This CDR3 is CSARSRSLNYGYTF.

The chain couples TRBV7-9 to TRBJ2-1; the TRBD2 assignment by TCRdb is unverifiable without DNA. The CDR3 length is 15 residues. Germline CDR1 and CDR2: SEHNR and FQNEAQ (reference sequence). The CDR3 loop is CASSWPTNEINEQFF. Full variable domain (remainder filled in from reference TRBV7-9 and TRBJ2-1): DTGVSQNPRHKITKRGQNVTFRCDPISEHNRLYWYRQTLGQGPEFLTYFQNEAQLEKSRLLSDRFSAERPKGSFSTLEIQRTEQGDSAMYLCASSWPTNEINEQFFGPGTRLTVL.

This chain joins TRBV5-1 and TRBJ2-7; TCRdb designates TRBD1, a call that cannot be tested without DNA. The CDR3 has 16 residues. Germline CDR1 and CDR2: SGHRS and YFSETQ. CDR3 protein: CASSPSSPGQAYEQYF.

CDR3 amino acids: CATSSQVVGTSEETQYF. The chain couples TRBV15 to TRBJ2-5; TCRdb indicates TRBD1, and absent DNA this call remains unverified. CDR3 length: 17 amino acids. Germline V gene data show CDR1 as LNHNV and CDR2 as YYDKDF (reference sequence).

The rearrangement links TRBV7-2 to TRBJ2-5; the D gene TCRdb calls, TRBD1, cannot be checked with no DNA. The CDR3 extends over 16 amino acids. Germline CDR1 is SGHTA and CDR2 is FQGNSA. CDR3 sequence: CASSLALTGGQETQYF. The full variable domain, rest sourced from reference TRBV7-2 and TRBJ2-5, is GAGVSQSPSNKVTEKGKDVELRCDPISGHTALYWYRQSLGQGLEFLIYFQGNSAPDKSGLPSDRFSAERTGGSVSTLTIQRTQQEDSAVYLCASSLALTGGQETQYFGPGTRLLVL.